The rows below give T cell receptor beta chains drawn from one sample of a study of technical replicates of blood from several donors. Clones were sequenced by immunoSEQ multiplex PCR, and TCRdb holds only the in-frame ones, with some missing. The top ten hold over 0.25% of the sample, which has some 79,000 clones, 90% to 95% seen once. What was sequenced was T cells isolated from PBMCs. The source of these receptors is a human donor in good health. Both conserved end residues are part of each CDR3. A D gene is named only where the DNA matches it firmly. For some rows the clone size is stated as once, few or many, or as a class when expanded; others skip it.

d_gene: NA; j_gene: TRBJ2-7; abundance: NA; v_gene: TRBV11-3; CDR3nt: TGTGCCAGCAGCTTAGGGTCCGGTTACTCCTACGAGCAGTACTTC; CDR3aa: CASSLGSGYSYEQYF
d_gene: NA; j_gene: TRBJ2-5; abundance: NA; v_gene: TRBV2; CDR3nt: TGTGCCAGCGAGGAGGCGGGTGAGACCCAGTACTTC; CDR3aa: CASEEAGETQYF
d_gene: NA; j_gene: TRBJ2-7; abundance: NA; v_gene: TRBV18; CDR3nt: TGTGCCAGCTCCCAACAGGGCCCCGAGCAGTACTTC; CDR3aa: CASSQQGPEQYF
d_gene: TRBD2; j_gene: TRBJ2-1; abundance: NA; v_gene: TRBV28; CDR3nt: TGTGCCAGCAGTTTCCGCGGGAGAGCTTGGGAGCAGTTCTTC; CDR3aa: CASSFRGRAWEQFF
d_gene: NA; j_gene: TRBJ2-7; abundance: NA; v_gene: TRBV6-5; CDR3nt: TGTGCCAGCAAACGGGGTACCTCCTACGAGCAGTACTTC; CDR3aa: CASKRGTSYEQYF
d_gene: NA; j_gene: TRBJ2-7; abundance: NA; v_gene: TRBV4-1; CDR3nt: TGCGCCAGCAGCCAAGATTATTCCCAGGCCCGAGCAGTCTACGAGCAGTACTTC; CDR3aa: CASSQDYSQARAVYEQYF
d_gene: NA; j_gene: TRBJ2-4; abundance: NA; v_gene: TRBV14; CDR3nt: TGTGCCAGCAGCCCCCTAGGCCAAGTAAACATTCAGTACTTC; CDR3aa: CASSPLGQVNIQYF
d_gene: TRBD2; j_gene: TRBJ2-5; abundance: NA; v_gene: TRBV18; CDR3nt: TGTGCCAGCTCACTACTCGAAGCGGGAGTCGGAGAGACCCAGTACTTC; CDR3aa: CASSLLEAGVGETQYF
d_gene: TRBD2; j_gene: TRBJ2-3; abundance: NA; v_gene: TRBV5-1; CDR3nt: TGCGCCAGCAGCTTGGCCTCGCGGGGGGGCTCGGATACGCAGTATTTT; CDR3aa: CASSLASRGGSDTQYF
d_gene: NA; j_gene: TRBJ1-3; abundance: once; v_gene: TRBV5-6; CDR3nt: TGTGCCAGCAGCGCGAATGTTATCTCTGGAAACACCATATATTTT; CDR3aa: CASSANVISGNTIYF
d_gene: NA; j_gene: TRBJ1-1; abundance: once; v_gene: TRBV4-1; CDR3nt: TGCGCCAGCAGCTATACAACAGCGAACACTGAAGCTTTCTTT; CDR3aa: CASSYTTANTEAFF
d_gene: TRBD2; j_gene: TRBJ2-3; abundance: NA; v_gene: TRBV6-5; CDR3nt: TGTGCCAGCAGTTACGGAGCGGGGGGGCCAACAGATACGCAGTATTTT; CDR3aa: CASSYGAGGPTDTQYF
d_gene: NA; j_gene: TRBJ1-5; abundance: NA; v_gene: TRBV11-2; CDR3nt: TGTGCCAGCAGCTTAGGTAAAGGAACGGGGAGCCAGCATTTT; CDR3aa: CASSLGKGTGSQHF
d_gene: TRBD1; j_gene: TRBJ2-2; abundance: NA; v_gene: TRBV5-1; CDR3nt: TGCGCCAGCACTGGGACAGCGAACACCGGGGAGCTGTTTTTT; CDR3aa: CASTGTANTGELFF
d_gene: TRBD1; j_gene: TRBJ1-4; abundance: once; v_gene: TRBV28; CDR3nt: TGTGCCAGCACCCCTGGGACAGCTGAAAAACTGTTTTTT; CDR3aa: CASTPGTAEKLFF
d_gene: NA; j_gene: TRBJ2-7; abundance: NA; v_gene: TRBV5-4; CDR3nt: TGTGCCAGCAGCTTGCGCGTTACCCGGACAGTTCGGGGTCTCGAGCAGTACTTC; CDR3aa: CASSLRVTRTVRGLEQYF
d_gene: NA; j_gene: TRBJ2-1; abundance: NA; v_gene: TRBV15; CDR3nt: TGTGCCACCAGCAGAGAAATTGGTGACAGGCCCTACTCCTACAATGAGCAGTTCTTC; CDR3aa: CATSREIGDRPYSYNEQFF
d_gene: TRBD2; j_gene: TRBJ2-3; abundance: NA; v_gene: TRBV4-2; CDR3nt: TGTGCCAGCAGCCAAGCATTTCCGGACAGGGTCGGGACTAGCGATGGAGATACGCAGTATTTT; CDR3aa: CASSQAFPDRVGTSDGDTQYF
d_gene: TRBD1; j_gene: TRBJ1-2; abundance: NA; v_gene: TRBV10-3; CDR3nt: TGTGCCATCAGTGATATCCGGGACAGGGGACACACTAACTATGGCTACACCTTC; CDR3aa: CAISDIRDRGHTNYGYTF
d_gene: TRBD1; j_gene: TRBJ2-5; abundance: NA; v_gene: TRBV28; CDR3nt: TGTGCCAGCAGTTCGGGACAGACCCAAGAGACCCAGTACTTC; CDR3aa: CASSSGQTQETQYF
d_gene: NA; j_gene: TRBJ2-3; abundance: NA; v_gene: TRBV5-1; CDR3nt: TGCGCCAGCAGCGAGAGGAGCTCGAGCACAGATACGCAGTATTTT; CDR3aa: CASSERSSSTDTQYF
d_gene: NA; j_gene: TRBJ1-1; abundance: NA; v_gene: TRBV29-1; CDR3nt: TGCAGCGTTGGAGAACGGGGGGAGAGAACTGAAGCTTTCTTT; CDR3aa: CSVGERGERTEAFF
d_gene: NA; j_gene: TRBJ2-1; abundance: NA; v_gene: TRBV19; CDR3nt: TGTGCCAGTTCATTCGGGTCCTCCTACAATGAGCAGTTCTTC; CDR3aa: CASSFGSSYNEQFF
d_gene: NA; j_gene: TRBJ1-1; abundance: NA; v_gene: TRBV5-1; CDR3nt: TGCGCCAGCACCCAGGCGGGGTCAGTTTTGGACACTGAAGCTTTCTTT; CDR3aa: CASTQAGSVLDTEAFF
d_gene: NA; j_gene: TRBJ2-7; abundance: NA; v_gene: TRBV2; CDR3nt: TGTGCCAGCAGTGCTCTTGGAAGCGGCCCTTACGAGCAGTACTTC; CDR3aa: CASSALGSGPYEQYF
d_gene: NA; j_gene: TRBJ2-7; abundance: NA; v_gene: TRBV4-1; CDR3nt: TGCGCCAGCAGCCAAGATGGAGACAGGAGCTCCTACGAGCAGTACTTC; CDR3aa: CASSQDGDRSSYEQYF
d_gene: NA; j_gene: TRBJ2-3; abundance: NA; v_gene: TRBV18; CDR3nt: TGTGCCAGCTCACCACCACGCGCTAGCACAGATACGCAGTATTTT; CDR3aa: CASSPPRASTDTQYF
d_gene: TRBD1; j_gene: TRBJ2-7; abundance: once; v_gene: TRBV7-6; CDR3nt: TGTGCCAGCAGCTTAGGGGACAGTCCCTACGAGCAGTACTTC; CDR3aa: CASSLGDSPYEQYF
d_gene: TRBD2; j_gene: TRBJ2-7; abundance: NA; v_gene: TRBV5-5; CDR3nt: TGTGCCAGCAGCTGGACTAGCTACGAGCAGTACTTC; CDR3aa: CASSWTSYEQYF
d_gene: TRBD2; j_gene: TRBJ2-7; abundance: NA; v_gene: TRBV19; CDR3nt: TGTGCCAGTAGTATAGAGGGCGGGAGTACCTACGAGCAGTACTTC; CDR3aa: CASSIEGGSTYEQYF
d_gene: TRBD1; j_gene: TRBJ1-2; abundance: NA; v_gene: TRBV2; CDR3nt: TGTGCCAGCAGTGAGACCGGGACAGCTAACTATGGCTACACCTTC; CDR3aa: CASSETGTANYGYTF
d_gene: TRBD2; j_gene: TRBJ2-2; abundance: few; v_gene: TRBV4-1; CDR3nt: TGCGCCAGCAGAGTCGGACTAGCGGGAGGTAACACCGGGGAGCTGTTTTTT; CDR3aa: CASRVGLAGGNTGELFF
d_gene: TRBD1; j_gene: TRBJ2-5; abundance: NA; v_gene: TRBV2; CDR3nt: TGTGCCAGCAGTGAAGCGCAGGGGGAAGAGACCCAGTACTTC; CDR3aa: CASSEAQGEETQYF
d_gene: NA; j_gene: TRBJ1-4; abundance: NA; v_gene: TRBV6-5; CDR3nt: TGTGCCAGCAGAAGACAGTTACGCAATGAAAAACTGTTTTTT; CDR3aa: CASRRQLRNEKLFF
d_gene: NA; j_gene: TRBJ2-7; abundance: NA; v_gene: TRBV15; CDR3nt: TGTGCCACCAGCCGACGGACTGGAACCTACGAGCAGTACTTC; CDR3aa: CATSRRTGTYEQYF
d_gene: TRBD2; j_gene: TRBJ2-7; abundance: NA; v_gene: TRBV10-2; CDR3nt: TGCGCCAGCAGCGGCCGGATCCCGCGGGGGAGCTCCTACGAGCAGTACTTC; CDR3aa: CASSGRIPRGSSYEQYF
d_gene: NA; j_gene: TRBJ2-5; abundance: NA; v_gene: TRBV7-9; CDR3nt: TGTGCCAGCAGCTTAGTACCAGGGCGCGAGACCCAGTACTTC; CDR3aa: CASSLVPGRETQYF
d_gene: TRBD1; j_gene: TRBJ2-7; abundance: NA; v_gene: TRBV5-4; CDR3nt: TGTGCCAGCAGTTGGGACAGCTCCTACGAGCAGTACTTC; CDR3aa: CASSWDSSYEQYF
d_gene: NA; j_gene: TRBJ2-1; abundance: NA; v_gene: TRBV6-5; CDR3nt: TGTGCCAGCAGCGACAGCAATGAGCAGTTCTTC; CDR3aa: CASSDSNEQFF
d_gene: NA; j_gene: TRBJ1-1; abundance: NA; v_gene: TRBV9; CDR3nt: TGTGCCAGCAGCGACCCTCGGGGGTTCGACACTGAAGCTTTCTTT; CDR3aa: CASSDPRGFDTEAFF
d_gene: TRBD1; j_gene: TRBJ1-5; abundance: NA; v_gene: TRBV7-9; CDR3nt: TGTGCCAGCAGCCCCGGGGACAGCTATCAGCCCCAGCATTTT; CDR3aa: CASSPGDSYQPQHF
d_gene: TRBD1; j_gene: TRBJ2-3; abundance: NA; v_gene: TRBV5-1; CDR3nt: TGCGCCAGCACCCCAGGGGGCGCTTGGGCAGATACGCAGTATTTT; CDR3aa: CASTPGGAWADTQYF